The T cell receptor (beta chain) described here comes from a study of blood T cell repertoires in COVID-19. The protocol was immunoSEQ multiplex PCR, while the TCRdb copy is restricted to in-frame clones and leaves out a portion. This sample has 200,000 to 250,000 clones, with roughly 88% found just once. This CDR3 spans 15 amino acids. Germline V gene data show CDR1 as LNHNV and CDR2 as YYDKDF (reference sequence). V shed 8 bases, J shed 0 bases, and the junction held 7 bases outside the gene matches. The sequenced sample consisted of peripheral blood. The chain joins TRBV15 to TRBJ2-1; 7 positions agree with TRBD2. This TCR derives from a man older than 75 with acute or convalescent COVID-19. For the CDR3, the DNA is TGTGCCACCCGGGTGCGCGGGAGCTCCTACAATGAGCAGTTCTTC. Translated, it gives CATRVRGSSYNEQFF.